The 16 T cell receptor beta chains in this list originate from one sample, sequenced in a study of blood T cell repertoires in COVID-19. The data were produced by immunoSEQ multiplex PCR, yet TCRdb's version contains in-frame clones alone and is incomplete. The sample comprises some 300,000 clones, over 85% of which are singletons, and less than 3.5% rests with the top ten. The sample taken for sequencing was PBMCs or T cells enriched from blood (not recorded which). The receptors originated from a woman in her fifties or sixties who had been exposed to COVID-19.

This chain joins TRBV4-2 and TRBJ1-5; D may be TRBD1 (5 bases). V was cut by 0 bases and J by 8 bases, with 11 bases left in between. This CDR3 is built from 14 residues. CDR1 LGHNA and CDR2 YNFKEQ come from the germline V gene. CDR3 nucleotides: TGTGCCAGCAGCCAAGATGACAGATACGAGCCCCAGCATTTT. Protein: CASSQDDRYEPQHF.

The CDR3 region has the DNA TGTGCCAGTAAGGGGACAGGGGGCGATCAGCCCCAGCATTTT. Encoded protein: CASKGTGGDQPQHF. This chain uses TRBV24-1 with TRBJ1-5, with TRBD1 identical over 12 bases. V trimming: 11 bases; J trimming: 5 bases; junction bases outside the gene matches: 6. Per germline, CDR1 KGHDR and CDR2 SFDVKD. This CDR3 spans 14 amino acids.

The chain carries TRBV25-1 and TRBJ2-5; weak D call: TRBD1 (6 bases). Trimming pared 4 bases from V and 5 bases from J, leaving 14 bases between. Germline assignment: CDR1 MGHDK and CDR2 SYGVNS. This CDR3 is built from 14 residues. Written as DNA, the CDR3 is TGTGCCAGCAGTGGCCAGGGGTTGAGGGAGACCCAGTACTTC. Residues: CASSGQGLRETQYF.

V usage is TRBV27 and J usage is TRBJ2-5; perhaps TRBD2 as D (5 bases). The length of the CDR3 is 15 residues. Per germline, CDR1 MNHEY and CDR2 SMNVEV (reference sequence). Trimming removed 6 bases at V and 2 bases at J, with 16 bases between. The CDR3 region has the DNA TGTGCCAGCAGCATAGGGAGTTTCAGACAAGAGACCCAGTACTTC. Its translation is CASSIGSFRQETQYF.

This clone was seen just once. The rearrangement links TRBV24-1 to TRBJ2-7; tentative D call: TRBD2 (6 bases). Trimming took off 3 bases at V and 3 bases at J, with 11 bases between the two ends. The CDR3 has 14 residues. The germline gives CDR1 KGHDR, CDR2 SFDVKD. In DNA form, the CDR3 reads TGTGCCACCAGTGATAAGTACGGGGGCTACGAGCAGTACTTC. Translating it yields CATSDKYGGYEQYF.

This sequence joins TRBV5-1 and TRBJ2-3; D might be TRBD2 (5 bases). This CDR3 has 16 residues. Germline V gene data show CDR1 as SGHRS and CDR2 as YFSETQ. Trimming pared 4 bases from V and 0 bases from J, leaving 15 bases between. CDR3: CASSPQLVPSTDTQYF. In nucleotides, the CDR3 is TGCGCCAGCAGCCCCCAACTAGTCCCAAGCACAGATACGCAGTATTTT. Combining the CDR3 with reference TRBV5-1 and TRBJ2-3 gives the whole variable domain KAGVTQTPRYLIKTRGQQVTLSCSPISGHRSVSWYQQTPGQGLQFLFEYFSETQRNKGNFPGRFSGRQFSNSRSEMNVSTLELGDSALYLCASSPQLVPSTDTQYFGPGTRLTVL.

V and J are TRBV6-1 and TRBJ1-5, with a possible D match to TRBD1 (6 bases). This CDR3 has 15 residues. V lost 3 bases to trimming and J lost 3 bases, with 12 bases between them. The germline V gene has CDR1 MNHNS and CDR2 SASEGT. CDR3 residues: CASSETGPINQPQHF. The CDR3 bases are TGTGCCAGCAGTGAGACAGGTCCTATCAATCAGCCCCAGCATTTT.

The chain has TRBV18 and TRBJ2-2; 12 positions agree with TRBD2. Germline loops: CDR1 KGHSH, CDR2 LQKENI. V lost 4 bases and J lost 10; bases outside the gene matches: 4. This CDR3 has 14 residues. The CDR3 reads CASSQTSGGLELFF. For the CDR3, the DNA is TGTGCCAGCTCACAGACTAGCGGGGGCCTGGAGCTGTTTTTT.

The chain employs TRBV11-2 and TRBJ2-7; 15 bases are a match to TRBD2. The J segment lost 3 bases and the V segment lost 2 bases, leaving 8 bases of the junction unmatched. This CDR3 region has 18 residues. Germline V gene sequence: CDR1 SGHAT, CDR2 FQNNGV. This CDR3 reads CASSLRTSGGALFYEQYF. CDR3 sequence (DNA): TGTGCCAGCAGCTTACGGACTAGCGGGGGGGCTTTGTTCTACGAGCAGTACTTC.

V usage is TRBV7-9 and J usage is TRBJ1-5; D is perhaps TRBD1 (6 bases). There are 16 residues in the CDR3. Germline CDR1 is SEHNR and CDR2 is FQNEAQ (reference sequence). V lost 1 base and J 5 bases, leaving 15 bases between the germline ends. CDR3 sequence: CASSLGAQGGHQPQHF. The CDR3 nucleotides are TGTGCCAGCAGCTTAGGGGCACAAGGGGGTCATCAGCCCCAGCATTTT.

This clone was counted once. This chain links TRBV7-9 with TRBJ1-6; the D gene is possibly TRBD1 (5 bases). The CDR3 loop spans 16 amino acids. The V gene lost 5 bases and the J gene lost 11 bases, with 22 bases spanning the gap. From germline, CDR1 is SEHNR and CDR2 FQNEAQ (reference sequence). This chain's CDR3 is CASSRTGWGEEAPLHF. The CDR3, as DNA: TGTGCCAGCAGCCGAACGGGGTGGGGGGAAGAGGCACCCCTCCACTTT.

The chain couples TRBV6-1 to TRBJ2-6; D gene uncertain. Looked up from germline, CDR1 is MNHNS and CDR2 is SASEGT. The CDR3 is 16 amino acids. The V end was cut by 1 base, the J end by 0 bases, with 7 bases between. The CDR3 sequence: CASSEGPSSGANVLTF. As DNA, the CDR3 is TGTGCCAGCAGTGAAGGGCCCAGCTCTGGGGCCAACGTCCTGACTTTC.

CDR3 in DNA: TGTGCCAGCAGCCCCACCACGGGCACCATATATTTT. Its translation: CASSPTTGTIYF. The V call is TRBV7-8, the J call TRBJ1-3; D is undetermined. Germline CDR1 SGHVS, CDR2 FQNEAQ. V was cut by 5 bases and J by 9 bases, with 11 bases left in between. The CDR3 length is 12 residues.

This clone was picked up a small number of times. The chain couples TRBV5-1 to TRBJ2-7; a possible D gene is TRBD2 (5 bases). Germline V gene data show CDR1 as SGHRS and CDR2 as YFSETQ. The V end was cut by 3 bases, the J end by 4 bases, with 8 bases between. The CDR3 totals 12 residues. The CDR3 is CASSWSGYEQYF. DNA of the CDR3: TGCGCCAGCAGCTGGAGCGGATACGAGCAGTACTTC.

The table lists this clone with a few counts. This chain uses TRBV18 with TRBJ1-2; the D gene is possibly TRBD1 (5 bases). V lost 2 bases, J lost 4 bases, and 8 bases lay in between. This CDR3 region has 13 residues. Germline V gene data show CDR1 as KGHSH and CDR2 as LQKENI. The CDR3 sequence: CASSPGGSYGYTF. CDR3 nucleotides: TGTGCCAGCTCACCAGGGGGGAGCTATGGCTACACCTTC.

The rearrangement joins TRBV6-5 to TRBJ1-4, with D hard to call. The CDR3 length is 16 residues. From germline, CDR1 is MNHEY and CDR2 SVGAGI. V was shortened by 3 bases and J by 2 bases, with 13 bases between the two germline ends. The CDR3 DNA sequence: TGTGCCAGCAGTTATTCGGGAGTATCGACTAATGAAAAACTGTTTTTT. It is translated as CASSYSGVSTNEKLFF.